Listed here are 13 T cell receptor beta chains from one sample, sequenced in a study of blood T cell repertoires in COVID-19. TCRdb's table, derived via immunoSEQ multiplex PCR, lists solely in-frame clones and lacks some. Seen here are tens of thousands of clones, roughly 87% observed once, and the top ten hold 8.5% to 14%. Sequencing was carried out using peripheral blood. These receptors were collected from a middle-aged man with acute or convalescent COVID-19.

V is TRBV7-2 and J is TRBJ2-2; 7 positions match TRBD1. The CDR3 is made up of 15 amino acids. Germline V gives CDR1 SGHTA, CDR2 FQGNSA. Unmatched junction bases numbered 7, after V lost 5 bases and J lost 4 bases. The CDR3 spells CASSTRQGGTGELFF. The CDR3 nucleotides read TGTGCCAGCAGCACCCGACAGGGCGGCACCGGGGAGCTGTTTTTT.

This clone was seen a few times. The chain joins TRBV4-3 to TRBJ1-4; D not resolved. The length of the CDR3 is 15 residues. Trimming took 1 base from V and 8 from J, leaving 14 bases between them. The V gene's germline CDR1 is LGHNA and CDR2 YSLEER. In DNA, the CDR3 is TGCGCCAGCAGCCAAGCGGGCTCCGGCGGGGAAAAACTGTTTTTT. It specifies CASSQAGSGGEKLFF.

The rearrangement links TRBV7-2 to TRBJ2-7, with 10 bases aligning to TRBD2. Germline V gene data show CDR1 as SGHTA and CDR2 as FQGNSA. The CDR3 runs to 16 residues. The junction had 14 bases not matched to a gene; V was cut back by 4 bases and J by 8 bases. This CDR3 reads CASSSREASGRIKQYF. DNA of the CDR3: TGTGCCAGCAGCTCCCGGGAGGCTAGCGGGAGAATAAAGCAGTACTTC. Drawing the rest from reference TRBV7-2 and TRBJ2-7, the complete variable domain is GAGVSQSPSNKVTEKGKDVELRCDPISGHTALYWYRQSLGQGLEFLIYFQGNSAPDKSGLPSDRFSAERTGGSVSTLTIQRTQQEDSAVYLCASSSREASGRIKQYFGPGTRLTVT.

The chain carries TRBV7-2 and TRBJ2-7; the match to TRBD1 covers 8 bases. CDR1 SGHTA and CDR2 FQGNSA come from the germline V gene. V trimming: 5 bases; J trimming: 10 bases; junction bases outside the gene matches: 7. The length of the CDR3 is 12 residues. The DNA of the CDR3 is TGTGCCAGCAGCCTTGACAGGGGCGATCAGTACTTC. This sequence encodes CASSLDRGDQYF.

The rearrangement links TRBV28 to TRBJ2-3; D may be TRBD2 (6 bases). CDR3 size: 14 residues. Germline CDR1 reads MDHEN; CDR2 reads SYDVKM. The V end was cut by 10 bases, the J end by 5 bases, with 19 bases between. Here the CDR3 DNA reads TGTGCCATCAACCCCTCACGGGAGATAGATACGCAGTATTTT. It is translated as CAINPSREIDTQYF. Together with reference TRBV28 and TRBJ2-3, the CDR3 gives the full variable domain: DVKVTQSSRYLVKRTGEKVFLECVQDMDHENMFWYRQDPGLGLRLIYFSYDVKMKEKGDIPEGYSVSREKKERFSLILESASTNQTSMYLCAINPSREIDTQYFGPGTRLTVL.

This chain joins TRBV6-1 and TRBJ2-1; 11 bases map to TRBD2. In germline, CDR1 is MNHNS, CDR2 SASEGT. V lost 1 base to trimming and J lost 7 bases; unmatched junction nucleotides: 3. The length of the CDR3 is 15 residues. CDR3 protein: CASSEGPSGRNEQFF. The CDR3 DNA is TGTGCCAGCAGTGAAGGTCCTAGCGGGAGGAATGAGCAGTTCTTC.

The chain couples TRBV12-3 or TRBV12-4 to TRBJ2-1; TRBD1 agrees at 9 bases. The CDR3 has 11 amino acids. J lost 14 bases, V lost 3 bases, and 2 bases had no gene match. CDR3 protein: CASSLGQGEFF. The CDR3 DNA follows: TGTGCCAGCAGTTTGGGACAGGGCGAGTTCTTC.

The sample holds one count of this clone. This chain joins TRBV24-1 and TRBJ2-1; 9 nucleotides match TRBD1. CDR3 length: 17 amino acids. The trim removed 1 base at V and 8 bases at J, leaving 11 bases unmatched. CDR1 KGHDR and CDR2 SFDVKD come from the germline V gene. CDR3 loop: CATSDFGGQGRTDEQFF. The CDR3, as DNA: TGTGCCACCAGTGATTTTGGGGGACAGGGAAGAACGGATGAGCAGTTCTTC.

The CDR3 coding sequence is TGCGCCAGCAGCTTGGGGGCTAGCGGGGGAACCTACAATGAGCAGTTCTTC. Translated, it gives CASSLGASGGTYNEQFF. The chain has TRBV5-1 and TRBJ2-1; TRBD2 matches 10 bases. J was trimmed by 2 bases and V by 0 bases; bases with no gene match: 5. Germline V gene sequence: CDR1 SGHRS, CDR2 YFSETQ. This CDR3 contains 17 residues.

The CDR3 spells CASSQGESGSGYTF. The CDR3 DNA reads as TGTGCCAGCAGCCAAGGAGAGTCCGGTAGTGGCTACACCTTC. The chain is built from TRBV3-1 (or the pseudogene TRBV3-2) and TRBJ1-2; the D is unclear. Trimming took 1 base from V and 7 from J, leaving 13 bases between them. CDR3 size: 14 residues. Per the germline V gene, CDR1 is LGHDT and CDR2 is YNNKEL (reference sequence).

This rearrangement joins TRBV7-3 to TRBJ2-3, with a tentative D call TRBD2 (5 bases). The germline CDR1 and CDR2 sequences are SGHTA and FQGTGA. This CDR3 has 15 residues. With 5 bases removed from V and 0 bases from J, the gap between germline ends came to 12 bases. CDR3 region: CASSPSGYSTDTQYF. DNA of the CDR3: TGTGCCAGCAGCCCCAGCGGCTATAGCACAGATACGCAGTATTTT.

V is TRBV28 and J is TRBJ1-1, with 7 positions matching TRBD1. Germline V CDR1 and CDR2: MDHEN, SYDVKM. After removal of 1 base from V and 4 bases from J, the junction contained 3 bases not matched to a gene. The CDR3 contains 14 residues. The CDR3 region is CASSLSGTVTEAFF. The CDR3 nucleotides are TGTGCCAGCAGTTTATCGGGGACAGTCACTGAAGCTTTCTTT.

The rearrangement joins TRBV5-1 to TRBJ2-5, with 9 bases aligning to TRBD2. Germline V gene sequence: CDR1 SGHRS, CDR2 YFSETQ. This CDR3 contains 16 residues. V was pared by 1 base and J by 0 bases, with 4 bases of the junction left unmatched. CDR3 amino acids: CASSLRIAGDQETQYF. The CDR3 nucleotides are TGCGCCAGCAGCTTGAGAATAGCGGGGGACCAAGAGACCCAGTACTTC.